Below, 20 T cell receptor beta chains from the same sample are listed, as sequenced in a study of Ad26.COV2.S vaccination and SARS-CoV-2 variants. Sequenced by immunoSEQ multiplex PCR; TCRdb stores in-frame clones only, minus some. The sample yields some 520,000 clones, approximately 88% seen once. The treatment here: some 19 received Ad26.COV2.S at low or high dose, single or two shots; about 5 received placebo; per-sample allocation not given. Specimens were obtained on day 63 following the first vaccine or placebo injection. The sequencing used peripheral blood, collected in a trial of Ad26.COV2.S vaccine versus placebo. The source is a person between 18 and 60 years old who received the Ad26.COV2.S COVID-19 vaccine or a placebo.

The table lists this clone with a count of one. V gene TRBV2 combines with J gene TRBJ2-7; D assignment may be TRBD1 or TRBD2 (5 bases each). The V gene's germline CDR1 is SNHLY and CDR2 FYNNEI. The CDR3 runs 13 residues. V lost 9 bases and J lost 5, with 17 bases in between. The CDR3 loop is CARGPGLRNEQYF. DNA for the CDR3: TGTGCCAGGGGACCGGGGTTGAGGAACGAGCAGTACTTC.

J is TRBJ2-2 and V is TRBV20-1, with TRBD2 matching 9 bases. V was clipped by 3 bases and J by 0 bases; unmatched bases: 8. The CDR3 has 17 residues. Germline V gives CDR1 DFQATT, CDR2 SNEGSKA (reference sequence). The CDR3 DNA is TGCAGTGCTAGTCTCCCTAGCGGGACGTCGAACACCGGGGAGCTGTTTTTT. Protein: CSASLPSGTSNTGELFF.

The chain carries TRBV29-1 and TRBJ1-1, with TRBD1 identical over 9 bases. The CDR3 has 13 residues. Germline-derived CDR1 and CDR2 are SQVTM and ANQGSEA. Trimming at V came to 7 bases and at J to 3 bases, leaving 6 bases not matched to a gene. The CDR3 DNA reads TGCAGCGCATCCTACAGGGGGCACACTGAAGCTTTCTTT. This codes for CSASYRGHTEAFF.

The V and J genes are TRBV27 and TRBJ1-6; perhaps TRBD1 as D (6 bases). Per germline, CDR1 MNHEY and CDR2 SMNVEV (reference sequence). The CDR3 runs to 16 residues. V lost 6 bases to trimming and J lost 10 bases, with 22 bases between them. CDR3 in DNA: TGTGCCAGCAGATACTCGGCGTGGGGGCAAGAGTCACCCCTCCACTTT. Translation gives CASRYSAWGQESPLHF.

J is TRBJ2-1 and V is TRBV3-1 (or the pseudogene TRBV3-2); tentatively, D is TRBD2 (5 bases). The CDR3 covers 15 residues. The germline V gene has CDR1 LGHDT and CDR2 YNNKEL (reference sequence). Deletions cut 4 bases from V and 0 bases from J, with 10 bases between. CDR3 amino acids: CASSPTTNSYNEQFF. CDR3 nucleotides: TGTGCCAGCAGCCCGACGACTAACTCCTACAATGAGCAGTTCTTC.

This chain joins TRBV19 and TRBJ2-7; TRBD1 is a possible D gene (6 bases). The CDR3 has 13 residues. V lost 5 bases and J lost 1, with 9 bases in between. Germline assignment: CDR1 LNHDA and CDR2 SQIVND (reference sequence). The CDR3 DNA sequence: TGTGCCAGTAGTCAACAGGGATCCTACGAGCAGTACTTC. As protein: CASSQQGSYEQYF.

This chain connects TRBV19 to TRBJ2-1, with D unclear. Per the germline V gene, CDR1 is LNHDA and CDR2 is SQIVND (reference sequence). CDR3 length: 12 amino acids. V was pared by 5 bases and J by 10 bases, with 12 bases between. CDR3 in amino acids: CASSFGDGEQFF. The DNA for the CDR3 is TGTGCCAGTAGTTTCGGCGACGGAGAGCAGTTCTTC. The complete variable domain, with remaining parts taken from reference TRBV19 and TRBJ2-1, reads DGGITQSPKYLFRKEGQNVTLSCEQNLNHDAMYWYRQDPGQGLRLIYYSQIVNDFQKGDIAEGYSVSREKKESFPLTVTSAQKNPTAFYLCASSFGDGEQFFGPGTRLTVL.

This clone was counted a few times. The J gene is TRBJ1-4, the V gene TRBV19; D uncertain. The length of the CDR3 is 17 residues. Germline V lookup: CDR1 LNHDA, CDR2 SQIVND (reference sequence). Trimming left V 10 bases short and J 0 bases short, with 21 bases between. The CDR3 DNA follows: TGTGCCACTAGCCGAGCCGGGATGATTGCAACTAATGAAAAACTGTTTTTT. It codes for CATSRAGMIATNEKLFF.

J is TRBJ1-1 and V is TRBV27; TRBD1 aligns across 9 bases. Germline-derived CDR1 and CDR2 are MNHEY and SMNVEV (reference sequence). J gave up 5 bases and V 5 bases, and 3 bases lay outside the gene matches. There are 13 residues in the CDR3. The CDR3 is CASSVDRGTEAFF. The CDR3 nucleotides are TGTGCCAGCAGTGTAGACAGGGGGACTGAAGCTTTCTTT.

This chain connects TRBV19 to TRBJ1-4, with 7 bases identical to TRBD1. From germline, CDR1 is LNHDA and CDR2 SQIVND (reference sequence). J gave up 4 bases and V 5 bases, and 7 bases lay outside the gene matches. The CDR3 totals 15 residues. This chain's CDR3 is CASSLMGQLNEKLFF. The CDR3 DNA is TGTGCCAGTAGTCTTATGGGACAGCTTAATGAAAAACTGTTTTTT.

The CDR3 sequence is CASSGARDRGSYNEQFF. CDR3 in DNA: TGCGCCAGCAGCGGCGCTCGGGACAGGGGGTCCTACAATGAGCAGTTCTTC. The chain links TRBV5-1 to TRBJ2-1; 11 bases agree with TRBD1. The germline CDR1 and CDR2 sequences are SGHRS and YFSETQ. The length of the CDR3 is 17 residues. With 4 bases clipped from V and 1 base from J, the junction kept 7 bases outside the gene matches.

The rearrangement uses TRBV6-5 and TRBJ2-7; D is uncertain. Germline lookup yields CDR1 MNHEY and CDR2 SVGAGI. The CDR3 loop spans 14 amino acids. The germline V and J ends were trimmed by 10 bases and 2 bases, with 18 bases remaining between them. CDR3 sequence reads: CATELPAKTYEQYF. Written as DNA, the CDR3 is TGTGCCACAGAGTTACCCGCCAAGACCTACGAGCAGTACTTC.

This rearrangement joins TRBV6-2 or TRBV6-3 to TRBJ2-3, with no clear D. The CDR3 sequence is 16 residues long. In germline, CDR1 is MNHEY, CDR2 SVGEGT. Trimming pared 4 bases from V and 5 bases from J, leaving 19 bases between. The CDR3 protein is CASSSQSTEWGDTQYF. CDR3 DNA: TGTGCCAGCAGTTCCCAATCCACGGAGTGGGGAGATACGCAGTATTTT.

The chain recombines TRBV7-8 with TRBJ1-1; no reliable D call. The CDR3 totals 14 residues. Germline-derived CDR1 and CDR2 are SGHVS and FQNEAQ. V gave up 4 bases and J gave up 1 base, with 10 bases separating them. In DNA, the CDR3 is TGTGCCAGCAGCTCCGGGCCGGGGAACACTGAAGCTTTCTTT. Translated, it gives CASSSGPGNTEAFF.

The CDR3 loop reads CASSSGSSGNYNEQFF. Written as DNA, the CDR3 is TGTGCCAGCAGCTCCGGTTCTAGCGGGAACTACAATGAGCAGTTCTTC. The J gene is TRBJ2-1, the V gene TRBV7-3; 9 positions agree with TRBD2. Trimming cost V 4 bases and J 3 bases; bases outside gene matches: 7. Per the germline V gene, CDR1 is SGHTA and CDR2 is FQGTGA. This CDR3 has 16 residues.

This chain links TRBV14 with TRBJ1-2; D is unclear. CDR1 is SGHDN, CDR2 FVKESK, per germline. V lost 0 bases and J 4 bases, leaving 12 bases between the germline ends. This CDR3 is built from 15 residues. The CDR3 nucleotides are TGTGCCAGCAGCCAAGACGTGACTGGTGGCTATGGCTACACCTTC. Protein sequence: CASSQDVTGGYGYTF.

About this clone: The sample holds other DNA sequences that translate to the same CDR3. The chain carries TRBV6-1 and TRBJ1-5; no clear D gene. Per germline, CDR1 MNHNS and CDR2 SASEGT. This CDR3 spans 14 amino acids. V gave up 3 bases and J gave up 4 bases, with 10 bases separating them. Here the CDR3 reads CASSEARGNQPQHF. For the CDR3, the DNA is TGTGCCAGCAGTGAGGCACGCGGGAATCAGCCCCAGCATTTT.

The chain employs TRBV3-1 (or the pseudogene TRBV3-2) and TRBJ2-3; D possibly uses TRBD1 or TRBD2 (5 bases each). V was clipped by 2 bases and J by 0 bases, with 9 bases between them. The CDR3 extends over 15 amino acids. CDR1 and CDR2 (germline): LGHDT, YNNKEL (reference sequence). The CDR3 coding sequence is TGTGCCAGCAGCCAATTCGGGGCGAGCACAGATACGCAGTATTTT. It yields the protein CASSQFGASTDTQYF.

The chain joins TRBV6-5 to TRBJ1-2, with 9 positions matching TRBD1. The CDR3 totals 14 residues. V lost 7 bases and J lost 3; bases outside the gene matches: 6. The germline V gene encodes CDR1 MNHEY and CDR2 SVGAGI. CDR3 DNA sequence: TGTGCCAGCAAGTTGACAGGGGGTGACTATGGCTACACCTTC. Translated: CASKLTGGDYGYTF.

The chain links TRBV19 to TRBJ1-2; D may be TRBD1 (5 bases). Germline loops: CDR1 LNHDA, CDR2 SQIVND (reference sequence). The ends were cut back, 3 bases at V and 4 bases at J, with 15 bases in the middle. The CDR3 is 15 amino acids. CDR3 loop: CASSITGGASYGYTF. Here the CDR3 DNA reads TGTGCCAGTAGTATTACGGGTGGGGCTTCCTATGGCTACACCTTC.